The sequence of this TCR beta chain was determined in a study of persistence of HIV-infected CD4 T cells. For the study at large: Donors were ART-treated; their CMV- and Gag-responding CD4+ T cells were isolated. Median time on suppressive ART was seven to nine years. Study-wide findings and caveats: CMV- and Gag-responding cells had lower TCRbeta richness than CD3/CD28-responding cells.

This CDR3 is built from 15 residues. Germline CDR1 is MNHEY and CDR2 is SVGAGI. With 3 bases clipped from V and 0 bases from J, the junction kept 4 bases outside the gene matches. The immunoSEQ assay was version 4, run in survey mode. Clones were sequenced by immunoSEQ multiplex PCR, and TCRdb holds only the in-frame ones, with some missing. Altogether about 64,000 clones are present, 65% to 80% being singletons, with the ten largest covering approximately 1.7%. The stimulus was an HIV-1 Gag 15-mer peptide pool, about 1 ug/peptide/mL. CD40L/CD69 double-negative CD45RO-high memory CD4+ T cells were collected. Plasma HIV-1 RNA stayed below 50 copies/mL for at least 4 years. A remark on this clone: The antigen remains undetermined.

The gene calls are TRBV6-5 and TRBJ2-7; 8 bases map to TRBD1. This receptor was identified in an adult man with HIV who was CMV-seropositive. The sequenced sample was CD4+ T cells sorted from PBMCs after approximately 19-hour stimulation, obtained from a patient who received antiretroviral therapy. CDR3 amino acids: CASSYYRGSSYEQYF. The CDR3 DNA sequence: TGTGCCAGCAGTTATTACAGGGGGAGCTCCTACGAGCAGTACTTC.